This T cell receptor beta chain was found in a study of T-cell memory formation after mild COVID-19. V was pared by 3 bases and J by 3 bases, with 9 bases between. This CDR3 contains 13 residues. Per germline, CDR1 SGHTA and CDR2 FQGNSA. TCRdb re-called the 5' RACE reads with MiXCR, one entry per CDR3 protein. There are 80,000 to 95,000 distinct CDR3 sequences in the sample; roughly 25% occur only once, and under 45% lies in the top ten. Study-wide findings and caveats: Later expanders leaned toward CD4+, whereas clones contracting from day 15 to 85 were balanced CD4/CD8. A subset of responding clones appeared in pre-infection memory, suggesting cross-reactive memory joined. Clones that contracted clustered mainly in CM and EM if CD4+ and in EMRA if CD8+.

This clonotype was detected only a few times. What it binds is unknown. V is TRBV7-2 and J is TRBJ2-7; D call uncertain. The clonotype originates from a man between 18 and 29 years old who had mild COVID-19 (a few samples of this study predate the infection). Cell type and time point are not known. Source material: PBMCs or a T cell subset sorted from them (not recorded which). In nucleotides, the CDR3 is TGTGCCAGCAGCTTCTTCCAGCACTACGAGCAGTACTTC. This gives the protein CASSFFQHYEQYF.